Listed here are 17 T cell receptor beta chains from one sample, sequenced in a study of CD8 T cells in Susac syndrome. Roughly 0.45 to 1 ug RNA was reverse transcribed with random hexamers. TCRdb called the immunoSEQ multiplex PCR reads again in MiXCR, with one record for every CDR3 protein. The table has 200,000 to 250,000 distinct CDR3 sequences, roughly 93% seen once. The specimen sequenced was CD4+ T cells from PBMCs. Receptors were obtained from a human donor with Susac syndrome.

The chain links TRBV18 to TRBJ1-3; D remains unclear. The V gene's germline CDR1 is KGHSH and CDR2 LQKENI. This CDR3 contains 16 residues. V lost 6 bases and J lost 0, with 15 bases in between. The CDR3 is CASSLGLVSSGNTIYF. The CDR3 DNA reads as TGTGCCAGCTCGCTTGGCCTGGTTTCCTCTGGAAACACCATATATTTT. The whole variable domain, filled in from reference TRBV18 and TRBJ1-3, reads NAGVMQNPRHLVRRRGQEARLRCSPMKGHSHVYWYRQLPEEGLKFMVYLQKENIIDESGMPKERFSAEFPKEGPSILRIQQVVRGDSAAYFCASSLGLVSSGNTIYFGEGSWLTVV.

J is TRBJ1-1 and V is TRBV6-2 or TRBV6-3; D is unresolved. Germline CDR1 and CDR2: MNHEY and SVGEGT. Trimming took 8 bases from V and 5 from J, leaving 18 bases between them. The length of the CDR3 is 14 residues. This CDR3 is CASLLTGVRTEAFF. The DNA for the CDR3 is TGTGCCAGCCTCCTAACCGGGGTGAGGACTGAAGCTTTCTTT.

This chain uses TRBV30 with TRBJ1-2; the match to TRBD1 covers 7 bases. V dropped 3 bases and J dropped 3; count of bases not matched to a gene: 10. CDR1 is GTSNPN and CDR2 is SVGIG in the germline V gene (reference sequence). The CDR3 consists of 15 residues. The chain's CDR3 is CAWRAIDREDYGYTF. CDR3 bases: TGTGCCTGGAGGGCCATCGACAGGGAGGACTATGGCTACACCTTC.

CDR3 DNA: TGCAGTGCTAGAGATGCAGGGGGCACTGAAGCTTTCTTT. Amino acids: CSARDAGGTEAFF. V and J are TRBV20-1 and TRBJ1-1; 7 nucleotides line up with TRBD1. This CDR3 comprises 13 residues. CDR1 and CDR2 from the germline V gene are DFQATT and SNEGSKA (reference sequence). Unmatched junction bases numbered 2, after V lost 0 bases and J lost 4 bases.

V and J are TRBV7-3 and TRBJ1-6; tentatively, D is TRBD1 (5 bases). Between the trimmed V and J ends, which lost 4 bases and 7 bases, there was a span of 11 bases. The V gene's germline CDR1 is SGHTA and CDR2 FQGTGA. The CDR3 sequence is 14 residues long. The CDR3 bases are TGTGCCAGCAGCTCCAGGGTCCACAATTCACCCCTCCACTTT. This codes for CASSSRVHNSPLHF. The full variable domain, completed using reference TRBV7-3 and TRBJ1-6, is GAGVSQTPSNKVTEKGKYVELRCDPISGHTALYWYRQSLGQGPEFLIYFQGTGAADDSGLPNDRFFAVRPEGSVSTLKIQRTERGDSAVYLCASSSRVHNSPLHFGNGTRLTVT.

The chain uses TRBV10-2 and TRBJ1-5, with 8 bases that match TRBD1. The V and J ends lost 6 bases and 3 bases, in that order; junction bases with no gene match: 4. The germline V gene encodes CDR1 WSHSY and CDR2 SAAADI. The CDR3 extends over 14 amino acids. Written as DNA, the CDR3 is TGCGCCAGCAGGGAGACAGGGGTCAATCAGCCCCAGCATTTT. As protein: CASRETGVNQPQHF.

The chain couples TRBV9 to TRBJ2-5, with a possible D match to TRBD2 (5 bases). CDR3 length equals 15 residues. Germline lookup yields CDR1 SGDLS and CDR2 YYNGEE. V was shortened by 0 bases and J by 2 bases, with 11 bases between the two germline ends. The DNA of the CDR3 is TGTGCCAGCAGCGTAGAAGGACGGGGACAAGAGACCCAGTACTTC. As protein: CASSVEGRGQETQYF. Supplemented by reference TRBV9 and TRBJ2-5, the full variable domain reads DSGVTQTPKHLITATGQRVTLRCSPRSGDLSVYWYQQSLDQGLQFLIQYYNGEERAKGNILERFSAQQFPDLHSELNLSSLELGDSALYFCASSVEGRGQETQYFGPGTRLLVL.

The rearrangement joins TRBV20-1 to TRBJ2-2; D perhaps matches TRBD1 (6 bases). V was trimmed by 3 bases and J by 0 bases, leaving 8 bases between them. This CDR3 spans 14 amino acids. CDR1 and CDR2 from the germline V gene are DFQATT and SNEGSKA (reference sequence). The CDR3 bases are TGCAGTGCTAGCGGGACACCGAACACCGGGGAGCTGTTTTTT. Protein product: CSASGTPNTGELFF.

The DNA of the CDR3 is TGCAGTGCTAGAGGGTTCAGGATAGACACTGAAGCTTTCTTT. This translates into CSARGFRIDTEAFF. The chain recombines TRBV20-1 with TRBJ1-1; no reliable D call. Germline CDR1 and CDR2: DFQATT and SNEGSKA (reference sequence). The V end was cut by 1 base, the J end by 3 bases, with 12 bases between. The CDR3 spans 14 residues.

CDR3 loop: CSARVSTYSNQPQHF. The CDR3 DNA is TGCAGTGCTAGAGTTAGTACCTATAGCAATCAGCCCCAGCATTTT. V is TRBV20-1 and J is TRBJ1-5, with no clear D. The germline V gene encodes CDR1 DFQATT and CDR2 SNEGSKA (reference sequence). The length of the CDR3 is 15 residues. V gave up 1 base and J gave up 0 bases, with 10 bases separating them.

The chain joins TRBV4-1 to TRBJ1-3, with 8 bases matching TRBD1. V lost 0 bases and J lost 0; bases outside the gene matches: 7. The CDR3 has 18 residues. In germline, CDR1 is MGHRA, CDR2 YSYEKL. CDR3 in DNA: TGCGCCAGCAGCCAAGATCCGGGGACAGGACTCTCTGGAAACACCATATATTTT. This codes for CASSQDPGTGLSGNTIYF.

The chain combines TRBV19 with TRBJ2-7, with D unresolved. CDR1 is LNHDA and CDR2 is SQIVND in the germline V gene (reference sequence). The CDR3 runs 11 residues. Between the trimmed V and J ends, which lost 6 bases and 7 bases, there was a span of 10 bases. The CDR3 region has the DNA TGTGCCAGTAGCTCACAGCGTGAGCAGTACTTC. Protein: CASSSQREQYF. The whole variable domain, remainder taken from reference TRBV19 and TRBJ2-7, is DGGITQSPKYLFRKEGQNVTLSCEQNLNHDAMYWYRQDPGQGLRLIYYSQIVNDFQKGDIAEGYSVSREKKESFPLTVTSAQKNPTAFYLCASSSQREQYFGPGTRLTVT.

The chain couples TRBV7-3 to TRBJ2-1, with 8 positions matching TRBD2. In germline, CDR1 is SGHTA, CDR2 FQGTGA. The length of the CDR3 is 14 residues. With 4 bases clipped from V and 6 bases from J, the junction kept 5 bases outside the gene matches. CDR3 sequence (DNA): TGTGCCAGCAGCTCCCGGACTAGCTCCAATGAGCAGTTCTTC. This encodes CASSSRTSSNEQFF. Full variable domain (outside the CDR3, taken from reference TRBV7-3 and TRBJ2-1): GAGVSQTPSNKVTEKGKYVELRCDPISGHTALYWYRQSLGQGPEFLIYFQGTGAADDSGLPNDRFFAVRPEGSVSTLKIQRTERGDSAVYLCASSSRTSSNEQFFGPGTRLTVL.

This clonotype was counted between two and nine times. At one of its ends the junction is not consistent with the germline gene, which may arise from a read error. V and J are TRBV5-1 and TRBJ2-3; maybe TRBD2 (5 bases). The CDR3 has 12 residues. Germline CDR1 and CDR2: SGHRS and YFSETQ. The CDR3 DNA is TGTGCCAGCAGCTTAGGACTGGATACGCAGTATTTT. Amino acid sequence: CASSLGLDTQYF.

This chain links TRBV5-1 with TRBJ2-4, with a tentative D call TRBD1 (7 bases). This CDR3 region has 17 residues. Germline V gives CDR1 SGHRS, CDR2 YFSETQ. Trimming pared 0 bases from V and 0 bases from J, leaving 13 bases between. CDR3 amino acids: CASSLGNRGLAKNIQYF. The CDR3 DNA reads TGCGCCAGCAGCTTGGGAAACAGGGGACTAGCCAAAAACATTCAGTACTTC.

CDR3 region: CAWSVTRARTGELFF. In DNA, the CDR3 is TGTGCCTGGAGTGTAACCAGGGCGCGGACCGGGGAGCTGTTTTTT. The chain is built from TRBV30 and TRBJ2-2; the D gene is possibly TRBD1 (5 bases). Trimming removed 0 bases from V and 5 bases from J, with 13 bases in between. The CDR3 runs 15 residues. CDR1 is GTSNPN and CDR2 is SVGIG in the germline V gene (reference sequence).

J is TRBJ2-1 and V is TRBV2, with 9 bases aligning to TRBD1. The CDR3 runs to 16 residues. The junction had 8 bases not matched to a gene; V was cut back by 8 bases and J by 0 bases. Germline assignment: CDR1 SNHLY and CDR2 FYNNEI. The CDR3, as DNA: TGTGCCAGCGGAACAGGGGGCCCGAGCTCCTACAATGAGCAGTTCTTC. The encoded protein is CASGTGGPSSYNEQFF.